Described below is a single T cell receptor beta chain sequence and its context. This table comes from immunoSEQ multiplex PCR, and its TCRdb copy is limited to in-frame clones, with some not included. The sample consists of fewer than 80,000 clones, around 93% of them appearing once. This CDR3 contains 18 residues. The V gene end was trimmed by 2 bases and the J gene end by 0 bases; junction bases not matched to a gene: 6. Germline CDR1 reads WSHSY; CDR2 reads SAAADI. The sample comes from a study of OX40 agonist ivuxolimab in advanced cancers. Sequenced here: CD4+ or CD8+ T cells sorted from blood, sampled in a trial of the OX40 agonist ivuxolimab. V gene TRBV10-2 combines with J gene TRBJ2-4; 11 bases map to TRBD2. The clonotype comes from an adult with an advanced solid tumor such as melanoma, head and neck, liver or kidney cancer. This CDR3 is CASSERLAGLLAKNIQYF. CDR3 in DNA: TGCGCCAGCAGTGAGAGACTAGCGGGGCTCCTAGCCAAAAACATTCAGTACTTC.